This T cell receptor (beta chain) appears in the sequencing data of a study of blood T cells in healthy people across ages. Findings and caveats of the study: Both naive CD4+ cell counts and diversity were greater in long-lived donors than in aged donors. A roughly linear fall in TCR beta diversity per million T cells was seen with increasing age.

A sample-barcoded 5' primer and a J-beta primer mix were used in a second PCR of roughly 7 to 12 cycles. MiXCR, run by TCRdb on the 5' RACE reads, gives a single entry per CDR3 protein. The sample lists hundreds of thousands of distinct CDR3 sequences, 32% occurring once. CDR3 length: 15 residues. The ends lost 4 bases at V and 0 bases at J; junction bases unmatched: 6. CDR1 is SQVTM and CDR2 is ANQGSEA in the germline V gene. This clonotype was seen a few times. Antigen specificity is unknown. The clonotype originates from an elderly woman in good health. Sequencing was performed on blood. This chain joins TRBV29-1 and TRBJ2-7; 10 bases map to TRBD1. CDR3 sequence (DNA): TGCAGCGTTGGGGACAGGGGCCAAAGCTCCTACGAGCAGTACTTC. Translating gives CSVGDRGQSSYEQYF.